Listed below are T cell receptor beta chains from one sample, sequenced in a study of T cell responses to AZD1222 COVID-19 vaccine. Some clones are missing from TCRdb's copy, which holds only in-frame ones; the method was immunoSEQ multiplex PCR. The sample consists of 130,000 or so clones, 80% to 95% of them appearing once. The starting material was peripheral blood, obtained on day 0 of MenACWY control vaccination. All receptors derive from an adult in good health. Both conserved end residues are part of each CDR3. The D gene is left open where the match is weak. Rows may omit the clone size; those that give it use once, few, many or a size class.

TRBJ2-5	NA	TRBD2	TRBV11-2	TGTGCCAGCAGCCTAGCGGGGTCAGAAGAGACCCAGTACTTC	CASSLAGSEETQYF
TRBJ1-5	NA	NA	TRBV6-5	TGTGCCAGCAGTCTCAATCAGCCCCAGCATTTT	CASSLNQPQHF
TRBJ1-1	NA	NA	TRBV19	TGTGCCAGTAGTATGAGAGGGGTGGGTACTGAAGCTTTCTTT	CASSMRGVGTEAFF
TRBJ1-1	few	TRBD1	TRBV7-3	TGTGCCAGCAGCCCAACAGGGGGACTGAACACTGAAGCTTTCTTT	CASSPTGGLNTEAFF
TRBJ1-1	once	TRBD1	TRBV5-8	TGTGCCAGCGAAGATCCAGGGGGATCTTTTGAAGCTTTCTTT	CASEDPGGSFEAFF
TRBJ1-2	NA	NA	TRBV10-1	TGCGCCAGCAGAAACTACGGACCAGAAAATTTAAACTATGGCTACACCTTC	CASRNYGPENLNYGYTF
TRBJ1-5	NA	NA	TRBV7-2	TGTGCCAGCAGCTCGGGACCCAATCAGCCCCAGCATTTT	CASSSGPNQPQHF
TRBJ1-1	NA	NA	TRBV19	TGTGCCAGTAGTATTATAACGGGACCCACGGAAGCTTTCTTT	CASSIITGPTEAFF
TRBJ2-1	NA	NA	TRBV4-2	TGTGCCAGCAGCCAGGCCCCTGGAGGGGGCAATGAGCAGTTCTTC	CASSQAPGGGNEQFF
TRBJ1-3	few	NA	TRBV11-2	TGTGCCAGCAGCTTAGTCCCGGATCACCTACTCTCTGGAAACACCATATATTTT	CASSLVPDHLLSGNTIYF
TRBJ2-1	NA	TRBD2	TRBV28	TGTGCCAGCAAAAGCTCTCGGGGGCTAGCGGGAGGACCACGTTACAATGAGCAGTTCTTC	CASKSSRGLAGGPRYNEQFF
TRBJ1-4	NA	NA	TRBV9	TGTGCCAGCAGCGAGAGCCGGGGTAGAACTAATGAAAAACTGTTTTTT	CASSESRGRTNEKLFF
TRBJ2-7	NA	TRBD2	TRBV3-1/TRBV3-2	TGTGCCAGCAGCCAAGTCGGGCGGGAGTACAACGAGCAGTACTTC	CASSQVGREYNEQYF
TRBJ1-4	once	TRBD1	TRBV7-2	TGTGCCAGCAGCTTGGTCGGGACAGCTGAAAAACTGTTTTTT	CASSLVGTAEKLFF
TRBJ1-5	NA	NA	TRBV5-1	TGCGCCAGCAGCTTGGACACAGGGAGACAGCCCCAGCATTTT	CASSLDTGRQPQHF